The rows below give T cell receptor beta chains drawn from one sample of a study of T cells after yellow fever vaccination. TCRdb reprocessed the 5' RACE reads via MiXCR and lists one record per CDR3 protein. In the table there are almost 600,000 distinct CDR3 sequences, roughly 14% of which are singletons. Material: PBMCs, obtained on the day of the yellow fever booster vaccination. The receptors derive from a man under 40 who received the YFV17D yellow fever vaccine. Both conserved end residues are part of each CDR3. A D gene is named only where the DNA matches it firmly. Where a row states a size, it is once, few, many or the class of an expanded clone; other rows omit it.

>NA|TRBJ2-7|NA|TRBV20-1
TGCAGTGCTAGAGACAGGGCTTCCTACGAGCAGTACTTC
CSARDRASYEQYF
>NA|TRBJ2-7|NA|TRBV6-5
TGTGCCAGCAGTTACGGTAGGGCTCCCCTAGGGGAGCAGTACTTC
CASSYGRAPLGEQYF
>NA|TRBJ2-1|few|TRBV7-2
TGTGCCAGCAGCTTAGAAGCGTCCTCCCTCTACAATGAGCAGTTCTTC
CASSLEASSLYNEQFF
>TRBD1|TRBJ2-4|NA|TRBV12-3/TRBV12-4
TGTGCCAGCAGTCGGGGACCGGGACAGGGTTCAAACATTCAGTACTTC
CASSRGPGQGSNIQYF
>NA|TRBJ1-3|NA|TRBV20-1
TGCAGTGCTAGAAGACAGACACCCTCTGGAAACACCATATATTTT
CSARRQTPSGNTIYF
>NA|TRBJ2-4|NA|TRBV19
TGTGCCAGTAGTATTGCTCTAGCGACCAACAAAAACATTCAGTACTTC
CASSIALATNKNIQYF
>NA|TRBJ2-2|few|TRBV7-3
TGTGCCAGCAGCTTAAATCCGGGCCGCATTCCCGGGGAGCTGTTTTTT
CASSLNPGRIPGELFF
>NA|TRBJ2-7|NA|TRBV19
TGTGCCAGTAGTATAGATTTTGGTGGATACGAGCAGTACTTC
CASSIDFGGYEQYF
>NA|TRBJ2-1|NA|TRBV20-1
TGCAGTGCTACGAGGAGCTCCTACAATGAGCAGTTCTTC
CSATRSSYNEQFF
>NA|TRBJ1-4|few|TRBV7-2
TGTGCCAGCAGCCTAAGGTCCACGACTAATGAAAAACTGTTTTTT
CASSLRSTTNEKLFF
>TRBD1|TRBJ2-6|NA|TRBV19
TGTGCCAGTAGTATGGACAGGGTGTCCGGGGCCAACGTCCTGACTTTC
CASSMDRVSGANVLTF
>NA|TRBJ2-1|NA|TRBV7-9
TGTGCCAGCACGAGAGCGAACAATGAGCAGTTCTTC
CASTRANNEQFF
>NA|TRBJ1-4|few|TRBV6-5
TGTGCCAGCAGTTACTCTGGAAGCCCAAGCGAAAAACTGTTTTTT
CASSYSGSPSEKLFF
>TRBD1|TRBJ1-6|few|TRBV7-9
TGTGCCAGCAGCTTAGCCCGAGGACAGGGCCGGAATTCACCCCTCCACTTT
CASSLARGQGRNSPLHF
>NA|TRBJ2-1|NA|TRBV6-1
TGTGCCAGCAGTCCGGCCGAAGGCTCCTACAATGAGCAGTTCTTC
CASSPAEGSYNEQFF
>NA|TRBJ2-5|NA|TRBV15
TGTGCCACCAGCAGGGGACCAAACCAAGAGACCCAGTACTTC
CATSRGPNQETQYF
>NA|TRBJ2-5|NA|TRBV4-3
TGCGCCAGCAGCCAAGATTTTAGCGACCAAGAGACCCAGTACTTC
CASSQDFSDQETQYF